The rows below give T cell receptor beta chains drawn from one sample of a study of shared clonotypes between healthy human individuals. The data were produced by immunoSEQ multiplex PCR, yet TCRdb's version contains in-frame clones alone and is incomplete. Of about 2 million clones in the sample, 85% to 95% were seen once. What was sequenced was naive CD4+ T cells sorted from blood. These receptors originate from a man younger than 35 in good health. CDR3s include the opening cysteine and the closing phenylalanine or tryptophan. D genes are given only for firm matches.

CASSVGLMNTEAFF | TRBV19 | -
CAISEVGAVQYF | TRBV10-3 | -
CASSEQGKVSGNTIYF | TRBV2 | -
CASRPGGLAGEGETQYF | TRBV2 | TRBD2
CASSLVGLAGPTYEQYF | TRBV7-2 | TRBD2
CAWADSLYGYTF | TRBV30 | -
CATRGPGELFF | TRBV6-6 | TRBD1
CASSLLRPAPSGANVLTF | TRBV5-1 | -
CASSLSGVPTRDEQFF | TRBV7-9 | -
CASRWTSGSGGGELFF | TRBV5-4 | TRBD2
CASGSGTQETQYF | TRBV12-5 | -
CASSQEGPGGFGANVLTF | TRBV4-3 | TRBD1
CASSLAGDYGYTF | TRBV5-4 | -
CAWSAALWGTEAFF | TRBV30 | -
CASSFGKNEQYF | TRBV5-8 | -
CASTPAWRQETQYF | TRBV5-4 | -
CSVEPPSPTQYF | TRBV29-1 | -
CASSQDLAGELFF | TRBV4-2 | -
CASSLGGLYEQYF | TRBV11-2 | -
CAWSVAGGPYEQFF | TRBV30 | -
CASSPFGTGDEKLFF | TRBV18 | TRBD1
CASSLEGGGRTDTQYF | TRBV7-9 | TRBD2
CSVEAPGGETQYF | TRBV29-1 | TRBD2
CASSRRDPYEQYF | TRBV6-5 | -
CASSSGTVEYF | TRBV14 | -
CASSWGQGAKGEQFF | TRBV5-6 | TRBD1
CASSSYRKKRTDTQYF | TRBV27 | -
CAWSVLRGREETQYF | TRBV30 | -
CASSKNGEHSYEQYF | TRBV6-5 | -
CASTPLQGRRTEAFF | TRBV19 | -
CASSDRSYEQYF | TRBV28 | -
CASKDWSETQYF | TRBV2 | -
CATSRDIKPGGFYGYTF | TRBV15 | TRBD1
CASSRGQGNTIYF | TRBV7-9 | TRBD1
CASSSGAAGQPQHF | TRBV5-1 | -
CASSYGPLNTEAFF | TRBV6-5 | -
CASSLKADHYGYTF | TRBV5-4 | -
CASSAGLGKETQYF | TRBV5-4 | TRBD2
CAISGQGYEQYF | TRBV10-3 | TRBD1
CASSLDGYEQYF | TRBV5-4 | -
CASSLGTGRVGTQYF | TRBV7-2 | TRBD1
CAWSRGQGSIYEQYF | TRBV30 | TRBD1
CASSSTALNTEAFF | TRBV7-2 | -
CASSESDQPQHF | TRBV10-1 | -
CASSPQPGDGNEQFF | TRBV18 | -
CASTTLAGGPHTQYF | TRBV19 | TRBD2
CASSSNLDRGKQPQHF | TRBV27 | TRBD1
CASSSASGLNNEQFF | TRBV11-3 | TRBD2
CASSWVQGRETQYF | TRBV2 | TRBD1
CASSYGPAQYF | TRBV6-5 | -
CASTGSKEAAFF | TRBV6-6 | -
CASSQETGPYGYTF | TRBV14 | -
CASSLGLAGGTDTQYF | TRBV5-1 | TRBD2